The 17 T cell receptor beta chains listed next were all sequenced from one sample in a study of cytomegalovirus exposure and HLA in healthy donors (dated by TCRdb to between 2016 and 2019). The library was obtained by the immunoSEQ multiplex PCR assay. For the multiplex PCR, a mixture combining 60 forward primers for TCR Vbeta segments and 13 reverse primers for TCR Jbeta segments was used. The clones in this table, taken by TCRdb from immuneACCESS, are in-frame only. Not every clone is retained; where verified, under half of the shortfall comes from an unresolved V gene, and the cause of the rest is unknown. This sample has 150,000 or so clones in its table, and more than 60% of those were observed once. The ten most abundant clones make up approximately 10% of the sample. Specimen: PBMCs. All receptors come from a man aged 18 to 35 in good health and CMV-seropositive.

This sequence joins TRBV2 and TRBJ2-5, with D possibly being TRBD1 (6 bases). CDR3 length: 15 residues. Trimming cost V 3 bases and J 4 bases, with 15 bases left between them. Germline V lookup: CDR1 SNHLY, CDR2 FYNNEI. CDR3 residues: CASSDVGQIRETQYF. CDR3 DNA: TGTGCCAGCAGTGATGTCGGACAGATACGAGAGACCCAGTACTTC.

The chain has TRBV6-1 and TRBJ2-6; D is ambiguous. V lost 1 base and J lost 2, with 6 bases in between. Looked up from germline, CDR1 is MNHNS and CDR2 is SASEGT. The CDR3 loop spans 15 amino acids. CDR3 amino acids: CASSEGSPGANVLTF. Here the CDR3 DNA reads TGTGCCAGCAGTGAAGGGAGTCCTGGGGCCAACGTCCTGACTTTC.

The chain carries TRBV19 and TRBJ1-2; the D gene is possibly TRBD1 (6 bases). Germline assignment: CDR1 LNHDA and CDR2 SQIVND (reference sequence). The V end was cut by 1 base, the J end by 8 bases, with 17 bases between. This CDR3 has 15 residues. The CDR3 loop is CASSIGKQGRGGYTF. In nucleotides, the CDR3 is TGTGCCAGTAGTATAGGGAAGCAGGGGCGCGGAGGCTACACCTTC.

The chain is built from TRBV7-9 and TRBJ1-1; no definite D call. The length of the CDR3 is 13 residues. Per germline, CDR1 SEHNR and CDR2 FQNEAQ (reference sequence). Trimming stripped 1 base from V and 6 bases from J, with 9 bases between. The CDR3, as DNA: TGTGCCAGCAGCTTAGAGCAGAGGTCTGAAGCTTTCTTT. It specifies CASSLEQRSEAFF.

V is TRBV7-2 and J is TRBJ1-5; no clear D gene. Germline V gives CDR1 SGHTA, CDR2 FQGNSA. The CDR3 loop spans 12 amino acids. V was cut by 5 bases and J by 9 bases, with 11 bases left in between. CDR3 DNA: TGTGCCAGCAGCCCCCCGGGTAGGCCCCAGCATTTT. This sequence encodes CASSPPGRPQHF.

The chain carries TRBV30 and TRBJ2-1; TRBD2 matches at 8 bases. The CDR3 is made up of 15 amino acids. J gave up 7 bases and V 0 bases, and 8 bases lay outside the gene matches. Germline values: CDR1 GTSNPN, CDR2 SVGIG (reference sequence). The CDR3 sequence: CAWSVREGSGNEQFF. The DNA for the CDR3 is TGTGCCTGGAGTGTTCGGGAGGGCTCTGGTAATGAGCAGTTCTTC.

This clone was detected only a few times. The gene calls are TRBV28 and TRBJ2-7; D is perhaps TRBD1 (6 bases). Germline CDR1 is MDHEN and CDR2 is SYDVKM. The V and J ends lost 5 bases and 1 base respectively, with 15 bases between them. This CDR3 is built from 15 residues. CDR3 sequence reads: CASSRAGQISYEQYF. DNA of the CDR3: TGTGCCAGCAGTCGTGCCGGACAGATATCCTACGAGCAGTACTTC.

The V call is TRBV28, the J call TRBJ2-2; TRBD1 agrees at 8 bases. The CDR3 totals 15 residues. The V and J ends lost 3 bases and 6 bases, in that order; junction bases with no gene match: 6. Germline V CDR1 and CDR2: MDHEN, SYDVKM. CDR3 loop: CASSFRTGMSGELFF. In nucleotides, the CDR3 is TGTGCCAGCAGTTTCCGGACAGGGATGTCCGGGGAGCTGTTTTTT.

The chain has TRBV7-8 and TRBJ1-4, with TRBD1 as a possible D gene (5 bases). CDR1 SGHVS and CDR2 FQNEAQ come from the germline V gene. V shed 5 bases and J shed 6 bases, with 10 bases lying between them. The CDR3 covers 13 residues. CDR3 in DNA: TGTGCCAGCAGCCCCCGACAGTATGAAAAACTGTTTTTT. The encoded protein is CASSPRQYEKLFF.

The chain employs TRBV10-1 and TRBJ2-1; TRBD2 matches 7 bases. Germline trimming cut 7 bases from V and 6 bases from J; bases unmatched to any gene: 15. Germline V gene sequence: CDR1 WNHNN, CDR2 SYGVQD (reference sequence). The CDR3 consists of 16 residues. CDR3 sequence: CASNLEGRAIVNEQFF. CDR3 coding DNA: TGCGCCAGCAACCTCGAGGGGAGGGCCATAGTCAATGAGCAGTTCTTC.

The chain recombines TRBV29-1 with TRBJ2-2; 9 bases are a match to TRBD2. This CDR3 comprises 14 residues. Germline V gene sequence: CDR1 SQVTM, CDR2 ANQGSEA. The ends lost 1 base at V and 6 bases at J; junction bases unmatched: 3. In DNA, the CDR3 is TGCAGCGTTGAAGGACTAGCGGTTGCCGGGGAGCTGTTTTTT. Amino acid sequence: CSVEGLAVAGELFF.

V and J are TRBV29-1 and TRBJ1-2; D ambiguous. Germline V gene data show CDR1 as SQVTM and CDR2 as ANQGSEA. Between the trimmed V and J ends, which lost 0 bases and 0 bases, there was a span of 11 bases. This CDR3 comprises 15 residues. The chain's CDR3 is CSVEERVVANYGYTF. In DNA, the CDR3 is TGCAGCGTTGAAGAGAGGGTCGTAGCTAACTATGGCTACACCTTC. Together with reference TRBV29-1 and TRBJ1-2, the CDR3 gives the full variable domain: SAVISQKPSRDICQRGTSLTIQCQVDSQVTMMFWYRQQPGQSLTLIATANQGSEATYESGFVIDKFPISRPNLTFSTLTVSNMSPEDSSIYLCSVEERVVANYGYTFGSGTRLTVV.

The chain carries TRBV5-1 and TRBJ1-5; 8 positions agree with TRBD1. With 4 bases clipped from V and 4 bases from J, the junction kept 7 bases outside the gene matches. The CDR3 has 15 amino acids. Germline CDR1 reads SGHRS; CDR2 reads YFSETQ. The CDR3 here is CASSPGTGRNQPQHF. As DNA, the CDR3 is TGCGCCAGCAGCCCCGGGACAGGAAGAAATCAGCCCCAGCATTTT.

V and J are TRBV7-9 and TRBJ1-1, with D unresolved. With 5 bases removed from V and 4 bases from J, the gap between germline ends came to 14 bases. Germline V gene lookup returns CDR1 SEHNR and CDR2 FQNEAQ (reference sequence). The CDR3 length is 14 residues. The CDR3 DNA sequence: TGTGCCAGCAGCCCCGAGCGTATTTCCACTGAAGCTTTCTTT. This gives the protein CASSPERISTEAFF.

The chain combines TRBV4-2 with TRBJ2-1; a possible D gene is TRBD2 (6 bases). V lost 1 base and J 1 base, leaving 8 bases between the germline ends. The CDR3 totals 15 residues. The germline V gene encodes CDR1 LGHNA and CDR2 YNFKEQ. This chain's CDR3 is CASSQAGSSYNEQFF. The DNA of the CDR3 is TGTGCCAGCAGCCAAGCCGGGAGTTCCTACAATGAGCAGTTCTTC.

The V and J genes are TRBV6-1 and TRBJ2-2; the match to TRBD1 covers 7 bases. CDR3 length equals 14 residues. Per the germline V gene, CDR1 is MNHNS and CDR2 is SASEGT. V lost 6 bases and J lost 3; bases outside the gene matches: 4. CDR3: CASRIGTDTGELFF. In DNA form, the CDR3 reads TGTGCCAGCAGAATAGGGACAGACACCGGGGAGCTGTTTTTT.

This clone has only a few counts. The chain has TRBV19 and TRBJ1-4; D unresolved. Germline CDR1 reads LNHDA; CDR2 reads SQIVND (reference sequence). This CDR3 spans 16 amino acids. The germline V and J ends were trimmed by 3 bases and 0 bases, with 11 bases remaining between them. DNA for the CDR3: TGTGCCAGTAGTATTACCGGGATTGCAACTAATGAAAAACTGTTTTTT. Protein sequence: CASSITGIATNEKLFF. Using reference TRBV19 and TRBJ1-4 for the parts outside the CDR3, the full variable domain is DGGITQSPKYLFRKEGQNVTLSCEQNLNHDAMYWYRQDPGQGLRLIYYSQIVNDFQKGDIAEGYSVSREKKESFPLTVTSAQKNPTAFYLCASSITGIATNEKLFFGSGTQLSVL.